This is a list of T cell receptor beta chains from one sample in a study of CD8 T cells in ankylosing spondylitis. TCRdb re-called the 5' RACE reads through MiXCR, storing one row per CDR3 protein. The sample lists roughly 240,000 distinct CDR3 sequences; around 8% were seen once. The specimen sequenced was blood, either unsorted or a sorted T cell fraction (not recorded which). The receptors shown here come from a female donor with ankylosing spondylitis or in good health (not recorded which). Each CDR3 is given without its conserved first and last residue. Each record gives: D gene, V gene, J gene, clone size, CDR3 protein. D genes are given only for firm matches. The size field is filled for only some rows; it gives once, few, many or a size class.

d_gene: .; v_gene: TRBV9; j_gene: TRBJ2-2; abundance: many; CDR3aa: ASSVELANTGELF
d_gene: .; v_gene: TRBV20-1; j_gene: TRBJ1-2; abundance: many; CDR3aa: SASGEGSHYGYT
d_gene: TRBD2; v_gene: TRBV5-5; j_gene: TRBJ2-7; abundance: many; CDR3aa: ASHLATSGSYEQY
d_gene: TRBD1; v_gene: TRBV28; j_gene: TRBJ1-3; abundance: .; CDR3aa: ASSLTGGTGNTIY
d_gene: TRBD1; v_gene: TRBV12-3/TRBV12-4; j_gene: TRBJ1-2; abundance: many; CDR3aa: ASSFGDSYGYT
d_gene: .; v_gene: TRBV6-2/TRBV6-3; j_gene: TRBJ1-2; abundance: many; CDR3aa: ASDGGYT
d_gene: .; v_gene: TRBV4-3; j_gene: TRBJ2-2; abundance: many; CDR3aa: ASSPPGQGGSGELF
d_gene: TRBD1; v_gene: TRBV11-2; j_gene: TRBJ1-2; abundance: .; CDR3aa: ATTKEGADGYT
d_gene: TRBD2; v_gene: TRBV7-9; j_gene: TRBJ2-1; abundance: .; CDR3aa: ASSLVGLGRNEQF
d_gene: TRBD2; v_gene: TRBV12-3/TRBV12-4; j_gene: TRBJ2-1; abundance: many; CDR3aa: ASTGTSGLNEQF
d_gene: .; v_gene: TRBV21-1; j_gene: TRBJ2-4; abundance: many; CDR3aa: ASSTRDRQAKNIQY
d_gene: .; v_gene: TRBV10-3; j_gene: TRBJ2-2; abundance: few; CDR3aa: ANGAGDTGELF
d_gene: TRBD2; v_gene: TRBV3-1; j_gene: TRBJ2-1; abundance: many; CDR3aa: ASSARTSESYNEQF
d_gene: TRBD1; v_gene: TRBV12-3/TRBV12-4; j_gene: TRBJ2-7; abundance: many; CDR3aa: ASSLPTGGEQY
d_gene: TRBD2; v_gene: TRBV6-5; j_gene: TRBJ2-2; abundance: many; CDR3aa: ASSLTSNTGELF
d_gene: TRBD2; v_gene: TRBV29-1; j_gene: TRBJ2-5; abundance: many; CDR3aa: SVAREMSGETQY
d_gene: TRBD1; v_gene: TRBV7-2; j_gene: TRBJ2-7; abundance: many; CDR3aa: ASSSRTGSYEQY
d_gene: TRBD2; v_gene: TRBV20-1; j_gene: TRBJ2-1; abundance: many; CDR3aa: SARTSGRNEQF
d_gene: .; v_gene: TRBV12-3/TRBV12-4; j_gene: TRBJ1-2; abundance: many; CDR3aa: ASRPGSGYGYT
d_gene: .; v_gene: TRBV20-1; j_gene: TRBJ2-7; abundance: many; CDR3aa: SARDQGSEGLWEQY
d_gene: .; v_gene: TRBV20-1; j_gene: TRBJ2-3; abundance: many; CDR3aa: SARGPATDTQY
d_gene: .; v_gene: TRBV10-3; j_gene: TRBJ1-3; abundance: many; CDR3aa: AISVLDKPGNTIY
d_gene: .; v_gene: TRBV28; j_gene: TRBJ2-1; abundance: many; CDR3aa: ASSFVGRTFV
d_gene: TRBD2; v_gene: TRBV7-9; j_gene: TRBJ2-3; abundance: .; CDR3aa: ASSIPLAGRTDTQY
d_gene: TRBD2; v_gene: TRBV7-2; j_gene: TRBJ2-1; abundance: many; CDR3aa: ASSSTSGILNEQF
d_gene: .; v_gene: TRBV20-1; j_gene: TRBJ1-3; abundance: many; CDR3aa: SARDGRGTGNTIY
d_gene: TRBD2; v_gene: TRBV4-3; j_gene: TRBJ2-1; abundance: many; CDR3aa: ASRGLAGVGEQF
d_gene: TRBD2; v_gene: TRBV6-2/TRBV6-3; j_gene: TRBJ2-2; abundance: many; CDR3aa: ASRTTGLATINTGELF
d_gene: .; v_gene: TRBV7-9; j_gene: TRBJ2-7; abundance: .; CDR3aa: ASSSSAGFEQY
d_gene: .; v_gene: TRBV6-2/TRBV6-3; j_gene: TRBJ2-2; abundance: few; CDR3aa: ASSYGGVVGELF
d_gene: .; v_gene: TRBV9; j_gene: TRBJ2-2; abundance: many; CDR3aa: ASSHRTPGSCF
d_gene: TRBD1; v_gene: TRBV20-1; j_gene: TRBJ1-2; abundance: many; CDR3aa: TGRATGTGGYT
d_gene: TRBD1; v_gene: TRBV12-3/TRBV12-4; j_gene: TRBJ2-1; abundance: .; CDR3aa: ASSYRDRSGYYNEQF
d_gene: .; v_gene: TRBV20-1; j_gene: TRBJ1-5; abundance: many; CDR3aa: SAPTGLYQPQH
d_gene: .; v_gene: TRBV10-3; j_gene: TRBJ2-2; abundance: many; CDR3aa: AISAKGSGELF
d_gene: .; v_gene: TRBV20-1; j_gene: TRBJ2-7; abundance: many; CDR3aa: SPNPFAYEQY
d_gene: .; v_gene: TRBV7-8; j_gene: TRBJ2-1; abundance: many; CDR3aa: ASKPPADSYNEQF
d_gene: .; v_gene: TRBV12-3/TRBV12-4; j_gene: TRBJ1-2; abundance: many; CDR3aa: ASMRGGDGYT
d_gene: TRBD2; v_gene: TRBV7-8; j_gene: TRBJ2-5; abundance: .; CDR3aa: ASSLASRLAGHWGETQY
d_gene: TRBD2; v_gene: TRBV12-3/TRBV12-4; j_gene: TRBJ2-7; abundance: many; CDR3aa: ASSRVREGSEQY
d_gene: TRBD2; v_gene: TRBV20-1; j_gene: TRBJ2-1; abundance: many; CDR3aa: SASLAGEYNEQF
d_gene: TRBD1; v_gene: TRBV4-3; j_gene: TRBJ2-1; abundance: many; CDR3aa: ASSQAHRGHNEQF
d_gene: .; v_gene: TRBV20-1; j_gene: TRBJ2-1; abundance: many; CDR3aa: SASLIEKQF
d_gene: .; v_gene: TRBV11-2; j_gene: TRBJ2-1; abundance: many; CDR3aa: ATKGPFRDGDEQF
d_gene: .; v_gene: TRBV10-3; j_gene: TRBJ2-2; abundance: many; CDR3aa: AISVGSARDTGELF
d_gene: .; v_gene: TRBV14; j_gene: TRBJ2-7; abundance: many; CDR3aa: ASSQVRSPGGSEQY
d_gene: .; v_gene: TRBV7-2; j_gene: TRBJ1-5; abundance: .; CDR3aa: ASNPGLRNQPQH
d_gene: .; v_gene: TRBV14; j_gene: TRBJ2-1; abundance: many; CDR3aa: ASSQILVAHNEQF
d_gene: TRBD2; v_gene: TRBV7-2; j_gene: TRBJ2-1; abundance: many; CDR3aa: ASSWTSGRGTYNEQF
d_gene: .; v_gene: TRBV10-2; j_gene: TRBJ1-2; abundance: .; CDR3aa: ASTYRAGYGYT
d_gene: .; v_gene: TRBV15; j_gene: TRBJ2-2; abundance: many; CDR3aa: ATGSTGELF
d_gene: .; v_gene: TRBV2; j_gene: TRBJ1-1; abundance: many; CDR3aa: ASSDYTEAF
d_gene: TRBD1; v_gene: TRBV5-1; j_gene: TRBJ2-4; abundance: many; CDR3aa: ASSLGTGGKNIQY
d_gene: .; v_gene: TRBV15; j_gene: TRBJ2-5; abundance: .; CDR3aa: ATSPRNPGSETQY
d_gene: .; v_gene: TRBV7-2; j_gene: TRBJ2-5; abundance: .; CDR3aa: ASSPLPQETQY